Shown below are 20 T cell receptor beta chains from a single sample sequenced in a study of cytomegalovirus exposure and HLA in healthy donors. Both 60 Vbeta primers and 13 Jbeta primers went into the PCR. Libraries were prepared by immunoSEQ multiplex PCR; TCRdb keeps only in-frame clonotypes and omits some of them. Here the sample spans 110,000 to 150,000 clones, over 75% being singletons. Sequencing was done on a sample of PBMCs. These receptors all stem from a woman aged 25 to 39 in good health and CMV-seronegative.

The rearrangement uses TRBV13 and TRBJ1-4; tentatively, D is TRBD1 (6 bases). With 5 bases removed from V and 6 bases from J, the gap between germline ends came to 16 bases. The germline CDR1 and CDR2 sequences are PRHDT and FYEKMQ (reference sequence). The CDR3 covers 15 residues. In nucleotides, the CDR3 is TGTGCCAGCAGCCACTACAGGGAGGGGGATGAAAAACTGTTTTTT. Translating gives CASSHYREGDEKLFF.

CDR3 DNA: TGTGCCAGCAGCGCCCTAGCGGGGGGGGGAGATACGCAGTATTTT. Protein sequence: CASSALAGGGDTQYF. The chain joins TRBV9 to TRBJ2-3, with 12 bases fitting TRBD2. CDR1 is SGDLS and CDR2 is YYNGEE in the germline V gene. J lost 5 bases, V lost 3 bases, and 4 bases had no gene match. The CDR3 totals 15 residues.

The chain uses TRBV27 and TRBJ2-1; D call uncertain. The CDR3 totals 13 residues. V lost 5 bases and J 4 bases, leaving 9 bases between the germline ends. Germline V lookup: CDR1 MNHEY, CDR2 SMNVEV (reference sequence). CDR3 sequence reads: CASSPSLYNEQFF. The CDR3 nucleotides are TGTGCCAGCAGTCCCTCCCTTTACAATGAGCAGTTCTTC.

The V gene is TRBV5-1, the J gene TRBJ1-6; 9 nucleotides agree with TRBD1. The trim removed 0 bases at V and 9 bases at J, leaving 7 bases unmatched. Germline CDR1 SGHRS, CDR2 YFSETQ. The CDR3 loop spans 16 amino acids. CDR3 nucleotides: TGCGCCAGCAGCTTGGGGATAGGGGACAGGGCTTCACCCCTCCACTTT. Translating it yields CASSLGIGDRASPLHF. Supplemented by reference TRBV5-1 and TRBJ1-6, the full variable domain reads KAGVTQTPRYLIKTRGQQVTLSCSPISGHRSVSWYQQTPGQGLQFLFEYFSETQRNKGNFPGRFSGRQFSNSRSEMNVSTLELGDSALYLCASSLGIGDRASPLHFGNGTRLTVT.

The J gene is TRBJ2-1, the V gene TRBV27; TRBD2 matches at 9 bases. Trimming cost V 2 bases and J 5 bases; bases outside gene matches: 4. This CDR3 contains 15 residues. Germline loops: CDR1 MNHEY, CDR2 SMNVEV (reference sequence). CDR3 DNA: TGTGCCAGCAGTTTAGGAGCGGGGGGTAACAATGAGCAGTTCTTC. Residues: CASSLGAGGNNEQFF.

This clone has just one count. The genes are TRBV19 and TRBJ1-2; D is perhaps TRBD1 (5 bases). The CDR3 runs 16 residues. The ends were cut back, 0 bases at V and 8 bases at J, with 19 bases in the middle. The germline gives CDR1 LNHDA, CDR2 SQIVND (reference sequence). The CDR3: CASSIDAQDKSYGYTF. The CDR3, as DNA: TGTGCCAGTAGTATAGACGCTCAGGACAAGTCTTACGGCTACACCTTC.

The chain has TRBV4-3 and TRBJ2-3, with 14 nucleotides matching TRBD2. The germline V gene has CDR1 LGHNA and CDR2 YSLEER. The CDR3 has 19 amino acids. Trimming took 1 base from V and 0 from J; bases not matched to a gene: 6. The CDR3 region is CASSQAWTSGGTSTDTQYF. The DNA of the CDR3 is TGCGCCAGCAGCCAAGCTTGGACTAGCGGGGGGACTAGCACAGATACGCAGTATTTT.

To note about this clone: This same CDR3 is encoded by further DNA sequences in the sample. The chain uses TRBV2 and TRBJ2-1; D perhaps matches TRBD1 (6 bases). The CDR3 totals 13 residues. Germline CDR1 and CDR2: SNHLY and FYNNEI. V was pared by 4 bases and J by 6 bases, with 10 bases between. CDR3 sequence reads: CASSGTGINEQFF. The CDR3 nucleotides read TGTGCCAGCAGTGGCACAGGGATCAATGAGCAGTTCTTC.

V and J are TRBV9 and TRBJ2-3; 13 bases match TRBD2. The CDR3 has 17 residues. The germline CDR1 and CDR2 sequences are SGDLS and YYNGEE. Trimming removed 4 bases from V and 2 bases from J; junction bases left unmatched: 7. This CDR3 is CASSLTSGGGVTDTQYF. In nucleotides, the CDR3 is TGTGCCAGCAGCCTAACTAGCGGGGGGGGAGTCACAGATACGCAGTATTTT.

This clone is a singleton in its sample. This chain joins TRBV27 and TRBJ1-6; D remains ambiguous. Trimming removed 7 bases at V and 3 bases at J, with 13 bases between. The CDR3 spans 15 residues. Looked up from germline, CDR1 is MNHEY and CDR2 is SMNVEV (reference sequence). The CDR3 sequence: CASTLLPVYNSPLHF. In nucleotides, the CDR3 is TGTGCCAGCACCCTCCTCCCGGTCTATAATTCACCCCTCCACTTT.

The rearrangement links TRBV9 to TRBJ1-1; 7 nucleotides agree with TRBD1. Germline CDR1 reads SGDLS; CDR2 reads YYNGEE. The V and J ends lost 3 bases and 1 base, in that order; junction bases with no gene match: 9. The CDR3 is made up of 16 amino acids. Here the CDR3 DNA reads TGTGCCAGCAGCGCCCCCCGGGGACAGCAGAACACTGAAGCTTTCTTT. Translated, it gives CASSAPRGQQNTEAFF.

This rearrangement joins TRBV29-1 to TRBJ1-5; D uncertain. Trimming took 7 bases from V and 6 from J, leaving 16 bases between them. This CDR3 comprises 13 residues. In germline, CDR1 is SQVTM, CDR2 ANQGSEA. In DNA, the CDR3 is TGCAGCGCCGAGGAGAGGGAAGGTCAGCCCCAGCATTTT. Protein: CSAEEREGQPQHF.

J is TRBJ2-7 and V is TRBV28; D might be TRBD1 (6 bases). CDR3 length: 16 residues. V was cut by 6 bases and J by 4 bases, with 22 bases left in between. Germline V gene lookup returns CDR1 MDHEN and CDR2 SYDVKM. The CDR3 DNA is TGTGCCAGCAGCTACAGCGCTCTAGGGGGTTCTTACGAGCAGTACTTC. It codes for CASSYSALGGSYEQYF.

The chain links TRBV2 to TRBJ2-6; 7 positions agree with TRBD1. Losses at the gene ends were 5 bases for V and 1 base for J; bases not matched to a gene: 2. The CDR3 runs 15 residues. Germline CDR1 reads SNHLY; CDR2 reads FYNNEI. Here the CDR3 DNA reads TGTGCCAGCAGTCGGGACAGATCTGGGGCCAACGTCCTGACTTTC. This encodes CASSRDRSGANVLTF.

This rearrangement joins TRBV10-1 to TRBJ2-1, with TRBD1 matching over 12 bases. J gave up 0 bases and V 7 bases, and 13 bases lay outside the gene matches. The CDR3 is 19 residues long. The germline V gene has CDR1 WNHNN and CDR2 SYGVQD (reference sequence). CDR3 sequence: CASIAPGTGGGDSYNEQFF. CDR3 DNA sequence: TGCGCCAGCATTGCTCCCGGGACAGGGGGCGGTGACTCCTACAATGAGCAGTTCTTC.

In this sample, this clone turned up a few times. The V call is TRBV4-3, the J call TRBJ2-1; 8 positions match TRBD2. The ends lost 3 bases at V and 2 bases at J; junction bases unmatched: 6. CDR1 is LGHNA, CDR2 YSLEER, per germline. This CDR3 comprises 16 residues. The chain's CDR3 is CASSQMRAGAYNEQFF. As DNA, the CDR3 is TGCGCCAGCAGCCAGATGAGAGCGGGGGCCTACAATGAGCAGTTCTTC.

The rearrangement links TRBV5-1 to TRBJ2-2, with TRBD1 matching 11 bases. Germline V gives CDR1 SGHRS, CDR2 YFSETQ. The CDR3 is 18 residues long. V lost 0 bases, J lost 0 bases, and 4 bases stayed unmatched. CDR3: CASSLVGTGGSNTGELFF. The CDR3 bases are TGCGCCAGCAGCTTGGTCGGGACAGGGGGATCGAACACCGGGGAGCTGTTTTTT.

V usage is TRBV9 and J usage is TRBJ1-2; TRBD1 matches at 9 bases. Germline V gene data show CDR1 as SGDLS and CDR2 as YYNGEE. The ends lost 3 bases at V and 3 bases at J; junction bases unmatched: 15. CDR3 length: 18 amino acids. The CDR3 sequence: CASSETRDRVLSYYGYTF. The CDR3 DNA reads as TGTGCCAGCAGCGAAACCCGGGACAGGGTTTTAAGCTACTATGGCTACACCTTC.

The V call is TRBV18, the J call TRBJ2-3; D remains unclear. This CDR3 spans 14 amino acids. V was clipped by 5 bases and J by 5 bases, with 14 bases between them. Germline V gives CDR1 KGHSH, CDR2 LQKENI. The CDR3 DNA is TGTGCCAGCTCATCAAGCAGAGGTGGAGATACGCAGTATTTT. Translating gives CASSSSRGGDTQYF. Full variable domain (outside the CDR3, taken from reference TRBV18 and TRBJ2-3): NAGVMQNPRHLVRRRGQEARLRCSPMKGHSHVYWYRQLPEEGLKFMVYLQKENIIDESGMPKERFSAEFPKEGPSILRIQQVVRGDSAAYFCASSSSRGGDTQYFGPGTRLTVL.

Here the CDR3 DNA reads TGTGCCACCAGCAGAGATCCCCAGGGGACAACTAATGAAAAACTGTTTTTT. It codes for CATSRDPQGTTNEKLFF. This sequence joins TRBV15 and TRBJ1-4, with D perhaps TRBD1 (6 bases). The CDR3 extends over 17 amino acids. Trimming took 0 bases from V and 0 from J, leaving 11 bases between them. The V gene's germline CDR1 is LNHNV and CDR2 YYDKDF (reference sequence).